The 23 T cell receptor beta chains given below trace back to one sample, sequenced in a study of sequential checkpoint blockade in melanoma. Stated treatment: randomized to nivolumab then ipilimumab (arm A) or the reverse (arm B). Assay: immunoSEQ multiplex PCR; the TCRdb copy retains only in-frame clones and omits some. The sample includes more than 9,000 clones, roughly four fifths seen only once; the top ten take about 17%. The sequencing here drew on CD8+ T cells sorted from blood (inferred from file names), taken from a patient given nivolumab and ipilimumab in sequence. The receptor source for this set is a human donor with melanoma.

About this clone itself: At one end the junction does not follow the germline gene, possibly because of a read error. CDR3 loop: CASSSPYGLASDEQYF. CDR3 in DNA: TGTGCCAGCAGCTCCCCATACGGACTAGCCTCCGACGAGCAGTACTTC. This chain joins TRBV11-2 and TRBJ2-7; 8 bases match TRBD2. The CDR3 extends over 16 amino acids. Germline CDR1 and CDR2: SGHAT and FQNNGV. Filled out from reference TRBV11-2 and TRBJ2-7, the complete variable domain reads EAGVAQSPRYKIIEKRQSVAFWCNPISGHATLYWYQQILGQGPKLLIQFQNNGVVDDSQLPKDRFSAERLKGVDSTLKIQPAKLEDSAVYLCASSSPYGLASDEQYFGPGTRLTVT.

This chain joins TRBV19 and TRBJ1-5; D call uncertain. The germline gives CDR1 LNHDA, CDR2 SQIVND (reference sequence). CDR3 length: 14 residues. V lost 5 bases and J lost 4, with 12 bases in between. The CDR3 nucleotides are TGTGCCAGTAGTTGGACCGGGGTGAATCAGCCCCAGCATTTT. Its translation is CASSWTGVNQPQHF.

The V gene is TRBV7-8, the J gene TRBJ2-2; TRBD2 matches 14 bases. The V gene end was trimmed by 6 bases and the J gene end by 1 base; junction bases not matched to a gene: 4. Per the germline V gene, CDR1 is SGHVS and CDR2 is FQNEAQ. This CDR3 region has 17 residues. CDR3 nucleotide sequence: TGTGCCAGCAGTACGGGACTAGCGGGAGAGAACACCGGGGAGCTGTTTTTT. Its translation: CASSTGLAGENTGELFF.

This clone has only a few counts. This chain links TRBV20-1 with TRBJ1-2; no definite D call. V lost 2 bases and J lost 7, with 2 bases in between. Germline V gives CDR1 DFQATT, CDR2 SNEGSKA (reference sequence). The CDR3 covers 9 residues. The CDR3 DNA follows: TGCAGTGCTAGACTTGGCTACACCTTC. This codes for CSARLGYTF.

V usage is TRBV10-3 and J usage is TRBJ2-1, with D uncertain. The CDR3 is made up of 12 amino acids. The germline V and J ends were trimmed by 2 bases and 5 bases, with 4 bases remaining between them. The germline V gene encodes CDR1 ENHRY and CDR2 SYGVKD. CDR3 region: CAISEPDNEQFF. The CDR3 DNA follows: TGTGCCATCAGTGAGCCAGACAATGAGCAGTTCTTC.

The V and J genes are TRBV7-9 and TRBJ2-6, with D maybe TRBD1 (5 bases). Trimming removed 3 bases at V and 0 bases at J, with 9 bases between. There are 16 residues in the CDR3. Germline assignment: CDR1 SEHNR and CDR2 FQNEAQ (reference sequence). The CDR3 reads CASSFRQYSGANVLTF. CDR3 sequence (DNA): TGTGCCAGCAGCTTCCGACAGTACTCTGGGGCCAACGTCCTGACTTTC.

This chain connects TRBV4-2 to TRBJ2-2, with a tentative D call TRBD1 (5 bases). The CDR3 runs to 16 residues. Trimming left V 2 bases short and J 0 bases short, with 10 bases between. CDR1 LGHNA and CDR2 YNFKEQ come from the germline V gene. CDR3 protein: CASSQRVGANTGELFF. In DNA form, the CDR3 reads TGTGCCAGCAGCCAACGGGTAGGGGCGAACACCGGGGAGCTGTTTTTT.

In its sample, this clone is medium-sized. J is TRBJ2-2 and V is TRBV19; 9 bases match TRBD2. The CDR3 spans 16 residues. The V segment lost 3 bases and the J segment 8 bases; nucleotides outside the gene matches: 10. Germline CDR1 and CDR2: LNHDA and SQIVND (reference sequence). Here the CDR3 reads CASSIGTSPRTGELFF. DNA for the CDR3: TGTGCCAGTAGTATTGGGACTAGCCCCCGGACAGGGGAGCTGTTTTTT.

The chain has TRBV7-9 and TRBJ2-3, with a possible D match to TRBD2 (6 bases). The V gene's germline CDR1 is SEHNR and CDR2 FQNEAQ (reference sequence). Deletions cut 2 bases from V and 2 bases from J, with 11 bases between. This CDR3 is 15 amino acids long. The CDR3 nucleotides read TGTGCCAGCAGCTTACGGGGGATCAACACAGATACGCAGTATTTT. This encodes CASSLRGINTDTQYF.

The J gene is TRBJ2-5, the V gene TRBV7-8; no clear D. Trimming stripped 1 base from V and 3 bases from J, with 9 bases between. From germline, CDR1 is SGHVS and CDR2 FQNEAQ. This CDR3 has 14 amino acids. The CDR3 sequence: CASSLVGSKETQYF. The CDR3 bases are TGTGCCAGCAGCTTAGTGGGCAGCAAAGAGACCCAGTACTTC.

The chain joins TRBV5-1 to TRBJ1-1; D uncertain. The germline CDR1 and CDR2 sequences are SGHRS and YFSETQ. The CDR3 covers 13 residues. The V gene lost 1 base and the J gene lost 2 bases, with 6 bases spanning the gap. The CDR3 region has the DNA TGCGCCAGCAGCTTGTCCGTAAACACTGAAGCTTTCTTT. Its protein product is CASSLSVNTEAFF. The entire variable domain, with the rest obtained from reference TRBV5-1 and TRBJ1-1, is as follows: KAGVTQTPRYLIKTRGQQVTLSCSPISGHRSVSWYQQTPGQGLQFLFEYFSETQRNKGNFPGRFSGRQFSNSRSEMNVSTLELGDSALYLCASSLSVNTEAFFGQGTRLTVV.

This clone has only one observation. This sequence joins TRBV27 and TRBJ2-7, with 7 bases matching TRBD2. This CDR3 is 16 amino acids long. The ends lost 4 bases at V and 0 bases at J; junction bases unmatched: 9. Germline CDR1 reads MNHEY; CDR2 reads SMNVEV (reference sequence). The CDR3 reads CASSYLGGSDSYEQYF. In DNA, the CDR3 is TGTGCCAGCAGTTACCTTGGCGGGAGCGACTCCTACGAGCAGTACTTC.

This chain joins TRBV19 and TRBJ2-7; 10 bases align to TRBD1. With 3 bases clipped from V and 3 bases from J, the junction kept 5 bases outside the gene matches. Per germline, CDR1 LNHDA and CDR2 SQIVND (reference sequence). There are 15 residues in the CDR3. This chain's CDR3 is CASSMLGQGIYEQYF. The CDR3, as DNA: TGTGCCAGTAGTATGTTGGGACAGGGGATCTACGAGCAGTACTTC.

The CDR3 reads CASSLTASGAYNEQFF. The CDR3 DNA follows: TGTGCCAGCAGTTTAACGGCTAGCGGGGCCTACAATGAGCAGTTCTTC. The chain uses TRBV28 and TRBJ2-1, with 9 bases aligning to TRBD2. Germline CDR1 MDHEN, CDR2 SYDVKM. The length of the CDR3 is 16 residues. V lost 2 bases and J lost 2; bases outside the gene matches: 4.

V and J are TRBV29-1 and TRBJ2-4; D possibly corresponds to TRBD1 (6 bases). The germline V and J ends were trimmed by 7 bases and 3 bases, with 13 bases remaining between them. The CDR3 is 13 amino acids. Per the germline V gene, CDR1 is SQVTM and CDR2 is ANQGSEA. In DNA, the CDR3 is TGCAGCGCCCTAGGGGGAGTCAAAAACATTCAGTACTTC. It encodes CSALGGVKNIQYF.

The V call is TRBV4-1, the J call TRBJ1-2, with D possibly TRBD1 on 6 matching bases. This CDR3 is 14 amino acids long. The germline gives CDR1 MGHRA, CDR2 YSYEKL. Trimming stripped 4 bases from V and 4 bases from J, with 13 bases between. In DNA form, the CDR3 reads TGCGCCAGCAGCCTACAGGGACACTCCTATGGCTACACCTTC. This encodes CASSLQGHSYGYTF.

This clone was recorded a few times. The V call is TRBV7-6, the J call TRBJ2-2, with TRBD1 as a possible D gene (5 bases). V lost 5 bases, J lost 9 bases, and 19 bases lay in between. Germline V gene data show CDR1 as SGHVS and CDR2 as FNYEAQ. The length of the CDR3 is 15 residues. This CDR3 is CASSLRGSLLRELFF. CDR3 DNA: TGTGCCAGCAGCCTTAGGGGATCGTTACTCCGGGAGCTGTTTTTT.

V is TRBV6-6 and J is TRBJ1-5; D call uncertain. The CDR3 has 11 residues. Trimming cost V 4 bases and J 5 bases, with 3 bases left between them. CDR1 MNHNY and CDR2 SVGAGI come from the germline V gene (reference sequence). This CDR3 reads CASSSDQPQHF. CDR3 coding DNA: TGTGCCAGCAGTTCAGATCAGCCCCAGCATTTT.

This chain uses TRBV5-1 with TRBJ2-3; TRBD2 matches at 9 bases. Trimming at V came to 0 bases and at J to 6 bases, leaving 8 bases not matched to a gene. Germline values: CDR1 SGHRS, CDR2 YFSETQ. The CDR3 consists of 16 residues. DNA for the CDR3: TGCGCCAGCAGCTTGGCTAGCGGGGCTTTAGGGGATACGCAGTATTTT. This gives the protein CASSLASGALGDTQYF.

V gene TRBV28 combines with J gene TRBJ2-7; D is unresolved. V was clipped by 2 bases and J by 0 bases, with 14 bases between them. Germline V gene sequence: CDR1 MDHEN, CDR2 SYDVKM. This CDR3 is built from 16 residues. The CDR3 loop reads CASSLLVSGFSYEQYF. CDR3 bases: TGTGCCAGCAGTTTACTAGTAAGTGGGTTCTCCTACGAGCAGTACTTC.

This chain links TRBV9 with TRBJ1-1; possibly TRBD1 for D (6 bases). The ends were cut back, 5 bases at V and 1 base at J, with 18 bases in the middle. The CDR3 extends over 16 amino acids. Germline V CDR1 and CDR2: SGDLS, YYNGEE. The CDR3 region has the DNA TGTGCCAGCAGTAATGGACAGAACCGAGGGAACACTGAAGCTTTCTTT. This gives the protein CASSNGQNRGNTEAFF.

A note on this clone: Other nucleotide sequences from this sample produce the same CDR3. This rearrangement joins TRBV7-9 to TRBJ2-3; 7 bases are a match to TRBD1. The CDR3 has 15 amino acids. Germline-derived CDR1 and CDR2 are SEHNR and FQNEAQ (reference sequence). Unmatched junction bases numbered 7, after V lost 5 bases and J lost 2 bases. CDR3 region: CASSPRGISTDTQYF. CDR3 nucleotides: TGTGCCAGCAGCCCCAGGGGGATTTCCACAGATACGCAGTATTTT.

This chain joins TRBV10-1 and TRBJ2-3, with D perhaps TRBD2 (7 bases). The CDR3 is 17 amino acids. Germline values: CDR1 WNHNN, CDR2 SYGVQD (reference sequence). Deletions cut 6 bases from V and 1 base from J, with 20 bases between. The CDR3 loop reads CASSLTGGLEGTDTQYF. In DNA form, the CDR3 reads TGCGCCAGCAGCCTGACAGGCGGACTAGAGGGCACAGATACGCAGTATTTT.